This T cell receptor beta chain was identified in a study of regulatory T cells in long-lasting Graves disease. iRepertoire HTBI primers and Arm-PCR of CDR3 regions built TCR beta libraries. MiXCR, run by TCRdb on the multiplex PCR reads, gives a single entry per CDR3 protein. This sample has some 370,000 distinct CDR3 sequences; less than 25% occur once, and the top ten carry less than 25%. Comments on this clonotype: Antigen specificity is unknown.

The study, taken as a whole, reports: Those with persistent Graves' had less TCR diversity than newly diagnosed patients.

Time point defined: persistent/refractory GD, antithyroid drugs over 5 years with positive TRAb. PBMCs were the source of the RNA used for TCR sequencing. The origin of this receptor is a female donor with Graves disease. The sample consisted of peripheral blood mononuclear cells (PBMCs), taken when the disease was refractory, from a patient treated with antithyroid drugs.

CDR3 residues: CASSKTLAGANEQFF. The DNA of the CDR3 is TGTGCCAGCAGTAAGACCTTAGCGGGGGCCAATGAGCAGTTCTTC. V gene TRBV6-1 combines with J gene TRBJ2-1; 9 nucleotides align to TRBD2. Trimming at V came to 5 bases and at J to 6 bases, leaving 8 bases not matched to a gene. The germline V gene has CDR1 MNHNS and CDR2 SASEGT. The CDR3 loop spans 15 amino acids.